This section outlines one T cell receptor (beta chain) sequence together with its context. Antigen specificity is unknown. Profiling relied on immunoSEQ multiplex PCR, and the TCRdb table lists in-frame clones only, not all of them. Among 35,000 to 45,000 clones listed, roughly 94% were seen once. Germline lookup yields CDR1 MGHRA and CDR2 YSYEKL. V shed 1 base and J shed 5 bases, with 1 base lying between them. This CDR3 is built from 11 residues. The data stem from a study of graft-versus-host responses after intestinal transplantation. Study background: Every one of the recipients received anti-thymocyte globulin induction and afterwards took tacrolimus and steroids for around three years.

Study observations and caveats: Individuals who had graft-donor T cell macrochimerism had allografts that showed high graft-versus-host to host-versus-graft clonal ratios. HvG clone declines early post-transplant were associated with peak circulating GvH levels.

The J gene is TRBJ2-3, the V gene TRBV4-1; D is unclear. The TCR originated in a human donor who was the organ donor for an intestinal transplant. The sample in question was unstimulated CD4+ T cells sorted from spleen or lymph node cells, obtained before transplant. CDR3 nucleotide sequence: TGCGCCAGCAGCCAAGGAGATACGCAGTATTTT. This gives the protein CASSQGDTQYF.